The clone carrying this T cell receptor (beta chain) was seen ten or more times. The data originate from a study of T cells in Graves' hyperthyroidism and ophthalmopathy. Study as a whole: Any treatment followed the collection of peripheral blood at initial diagnosis.

V was cut by 6 bases and J by 10 bases, with 12 bases left in between. This CDR3 is 11 amino acids long. CDR1 MNHEY and CDR2 SMNVEV come from the germline V gene (reference sequence). TCR beta CDR3 regions were amplified from RNA transcripts. HTBI primers were employed in a first-round RT-PCR of the TCR CDR3. TCRdb passed the multiplex PCR reads through MiXCR, listing each CDR3 protein once. The sample lists approximately 600,000 distinct CDR3 sequences; 15% to 20% were seen once. For the diagnoses, clinical symptoms, serum thyroxine and TRAb, thyroid ultrasound and orbital computed tomography were used.

Sequenced material: blood. This chain links TRBV27 with TRBJ2-5, with D perhaps being TRBD1 or TRBD2 (5 bases each). The sequence derives from a woman aged 25 to 45 with Graves' hyperthyroidism. The CDR3 loop reads CASRLDSIQYF. CDR3 coding DNA: TGTGCCAGCAGACTAGACAGTATCCAGTACTTC.